The source of this T cell receptor beta chain is a study of blood T cell repertoires in COVID-19 (dated by TCRdb to about 2020). Regarding the study in general: Samples covering the acute and convalescent phases of COVID-19 were provided by collaborators in the United States, Italy and Spain. The prospective study material was composed of cDNA or gDNA derived from T cells, B-cell-depleted T cells, or PBMCs. Sample metadata almost always included a de-identified subject ID, COVID-19 status, age in years and sex. Where available, HLA class I and class II types were taken from metadata supplied by the sample provider and were not determined by assay-based typing. The repertoires were released in a freely available public database intended as a resource for research on the immune response to SARS-CoV-2. Samples came from the ongoing ImmuneRACE study (first 160 participants) plus 1,254 subjects from 6 global collaborators. Subjects who had been exposed to COVID-19, were actively infected with it, or had recovered from it provided the deeply sampled blood TCRbeta repertoires that made up the dataset.

TCRbeta CDR3 regions were amplified from genomic DNA by means of the immunoSEQ Assay, a bias-controlled multiplex PCR. On the study's bioinformatics: Nucleated cell counts per sample were estimated from amplification of reference gene primers within the assay. To quantify the absolute abundance of each unique TCRbeta CDR3 rearrangement, sequence reads were collapsed and filtered. For each sample, productive Simpson clonality was calculated as the square root of Simpson's diversity index across productive rearrangements. Held by TCRdb, this immuneACCESS table contains in-frame sequences only and omits some clones. Under half of the omission traces to an unresolved V gene where checked; the cause of the rest is unknown. The V and J calls and the clone size are those of that table, but D and trimming were determined from the DNA. In this sample the table shows about 250,000 clones, about four fifths of which occur a single time. The ten largest clonotypes hold approximately 4.4% of the sample.

Measured from the cysteine to the phenylalanine, the CDR3 is 16 residues long. Solely the CDR3 DNA is kept, with 48 bases framed from the first base. From V the trimming removes 4 bases and from J it removes 5 bases, while the gene matches leave 9 bases of the junction unaccounted for. CDR1 and CDR2 (ENHRY, SYGVKD) derive from the germline V gene. Broad study findings and their caveats: How much clinical and demographic metadata was included differed by source and by participant, and the metadata was provided uncurated.

On this clone itself: Its cognate antigen has yet to be identified. One base away there is no much larger clone; base qualities are not given.

Collaborating institutions collected whole blood in K2EDTA tubes following their own protocols. For TCRbeta analysis, collaborators shipped samples as frozen whole blood, isolated PBMCs, or DNA extracted from either of those sample types. The chain couples TRBV10-3 to TRBJ2-1, and 9 junction bases match TRBD2. The source is a man aged 50 or older with active or convalescent COVID-19. Sequencing input: peripheral blood. The DNA sequence is TGTGCCATCAGTGGAGCGGGGGGCACATTTCACAATGAGCAGTTCTTC. This sequence encodes CAISGAGGTFHNEQFF.